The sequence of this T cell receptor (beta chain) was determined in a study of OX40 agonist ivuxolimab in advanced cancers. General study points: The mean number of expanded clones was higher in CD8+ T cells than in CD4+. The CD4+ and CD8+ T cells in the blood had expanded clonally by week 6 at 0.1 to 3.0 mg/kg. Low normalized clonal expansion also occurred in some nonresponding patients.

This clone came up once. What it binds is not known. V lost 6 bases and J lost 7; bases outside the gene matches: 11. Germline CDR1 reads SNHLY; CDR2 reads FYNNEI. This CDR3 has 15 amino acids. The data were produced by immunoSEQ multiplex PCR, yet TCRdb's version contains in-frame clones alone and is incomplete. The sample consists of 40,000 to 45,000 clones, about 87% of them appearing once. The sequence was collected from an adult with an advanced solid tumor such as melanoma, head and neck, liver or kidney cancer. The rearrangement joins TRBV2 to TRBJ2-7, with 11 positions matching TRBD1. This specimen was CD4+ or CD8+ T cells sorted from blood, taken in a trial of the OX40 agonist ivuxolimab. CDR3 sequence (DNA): TGTGCCAGCAGCCCGACAGGACAGGGGGCTAAAGAGCAGTACTTC. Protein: CASSPTGQGAKEQYF.